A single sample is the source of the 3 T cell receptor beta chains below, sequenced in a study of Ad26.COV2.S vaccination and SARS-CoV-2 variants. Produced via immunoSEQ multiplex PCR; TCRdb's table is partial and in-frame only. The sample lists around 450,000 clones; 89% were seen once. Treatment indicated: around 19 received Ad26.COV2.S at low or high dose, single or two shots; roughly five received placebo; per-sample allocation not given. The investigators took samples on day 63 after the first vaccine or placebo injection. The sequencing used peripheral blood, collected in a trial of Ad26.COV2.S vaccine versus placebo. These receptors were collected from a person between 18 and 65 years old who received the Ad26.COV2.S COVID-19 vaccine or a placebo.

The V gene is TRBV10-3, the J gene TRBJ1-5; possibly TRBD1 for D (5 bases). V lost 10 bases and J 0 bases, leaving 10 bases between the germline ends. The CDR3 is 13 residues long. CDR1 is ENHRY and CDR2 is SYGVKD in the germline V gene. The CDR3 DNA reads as TGTGCCACCCAGGGATATAGCAATCAGCCCCAGCATTTT. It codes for CATQGYSNQPQHF.

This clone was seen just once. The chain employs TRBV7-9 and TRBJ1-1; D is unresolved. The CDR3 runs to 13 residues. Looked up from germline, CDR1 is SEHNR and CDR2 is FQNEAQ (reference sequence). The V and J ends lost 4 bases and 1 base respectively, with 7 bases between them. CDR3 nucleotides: TGTGCCAGCAGCTCCGGGAGGAACACTGAAGCTTTCTTT. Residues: CASSSGRNTEAFF.

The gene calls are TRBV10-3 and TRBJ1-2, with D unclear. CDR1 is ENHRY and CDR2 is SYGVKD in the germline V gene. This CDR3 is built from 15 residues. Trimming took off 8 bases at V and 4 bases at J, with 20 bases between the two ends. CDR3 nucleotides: TGTGCCATCGGAGGAGATTTCCCACTATCCTATGGCTACACCTTC. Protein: CAIGGDFPLSYGYTF.